This T cell receptor (beta chain) was identified in a study of cytomegalovirus exposure and HLA in healthy donors. The study, taken as a whole, reports: The study recorded some 160 TCR beta chains that were cytomegalovirus-associated. Many donors carried some public TCRs, although rarity characterized most TCR sequences.

CDR3 length: 16 residues. Trimming at V came to 5 bases and at J to 3 bases, leaving 13 bases not matched to a gene. CDR1 and CDR2 (germline): SGHDT, YYEEEE. Of note for this clone: Its matching antigen is unknown.

The PCR contained 60 Vbeta and 13 Jbeta primers. The table came from immunoSEQ multiplex PCR; TCRdb's copy has only in-frame clones and leaves some out. The sample contains approximately 180,000 clones, 77% of which appear only once. This clonotype originated in a woman in her sixties or seventies in good health and CMV-seropositive. The rearrangement links TRBV5-6 to TRBJ2-7; 8 bases are a match to TRBD1. Sequenced material: PBMCs. Here the CDR3 reads CASSLTGTGPIYEQYF. Here the CDR3 DNA reads TGTGCCAGCAGTTTAACCGGGACAGGCCCCATCTACGAGCAGTACTTC.